Sequencing of this T cell receptor beta chain was carried out in a study of CD8 T cells in Susac syndrome. Overall study findings and caveats: A relatively small number of individuals underwent TCR sequencing and HLA analysis.

This CDR3 is built from 14 residues. CDR1 is SGDLS and CDR2 is YYNGEE in the germline V gene. Trimming stripped 3 bases from V and 2 bases from J, with 11 bases between. This clonotype was observed a single time. Its antigen is not known. With random hexamers, reverse transcription was performed on about 0.5 to 1 ug of RNA. Multiplex immunoSEQ PCR targeted 54 Vbeta and 13 Jbeta TCR beta segments. TCRdb re-called the immunoSEQ multiplex PCR reads through MiXCR, storing one row per CDR3 protein. The data show about 150,000 distinct CDR3 sequences, 95% seen once. TCR beta was sequenced from blood CD8+ and CD4+ T cells. The multiple sclerosis controls consisted of treatment-naive patients with relapsing-remitting disease, either stable or active.

The chain is built from TRBV9 and TRBJ1-2; D unclear. Input material: CD8+ T cells from PBMCs. This receptor was obtained from a human donor with multiple sclerosis. The CDR3: CASSAGVENYGYTF. The CDR3 region has the DNA TGTGCCAGCAGCGCCGGGGTAGAAAACTATGGCTACACCTTC. Combining the CDR3 with reference TRBV9 and TRBJ1-2 gives the whole variable domain DSGVTQTPKHLITATGQRVTLRCSPRSGDLSVYWYQQSLDQGLQFLIQYYNGEERAKGNILERFSAQQFPDLHSELNLSSLELGDSALYFCASSAGVENYGYTFGSGTRLTVV.